This T cell receptor (beta chain) was retrieved from a study of T cell responses to AZD1222 COVID-19 vaccine. Only in-frame clones appear in the TCRdb table, and some are missing; sequencing was by immunoSEQ multiplex PCR. The sample yields over 85,000 clones, approximately 91% seen once. Per the germline V gene, CDR1 is SGHAT and CDR2 is FQNNGV. The CDR3 spans 13 residues. V was cut by 8 bases and J by 1 base, with 9 bases left in between. Study results and caveats: Across spike, vaccine-associated CD4 TCRs were found, dominant at 160-218 and 743-854.

A word on this clone: As yet, its antigen is unknown.

The sequence was obtained from an adult who received the AZD1222 COVID-19 vaccine. This chain links TRBV11-2 with TRBJ2-1, with D perhaps matching TRBD1 (5 bases). This sample comprised peripheral blood, obtained 28 days after the second AZD1222 dose. The CDR3: CASQGLSYNEQFF. DNA of the CDR3: TGTGCCAGCCAGGGATTATCCTACAATGAGCAGTTCTTC.